Listed here are 8 T cell receptor beta chains from one sample, sequenced in a study of T cell responses to AZD1222 COVID-19 vaccine. Clones were read by immunoSEQ multiplex PCR, and TCRdb kept only the in-frame ones, dropping some. The data contain about 140,000 clones, 70% to 90% of them singletons. The specimen was peripheral blood, collected 28 days after the second dose of the MenACWY control vaccine. The receptors shown here come from an adult who received the MenACWY meningococcal vaccine as a control.

J is TRBJ2-1 and V is TRBV5-1; TRBD2 agrees at 11 bases. CDR1 is SGHRS and CDR2 is YFSETQ in the germline V gene. The CDR3 contains 16 residues. V dropped 0 bases and J dropped 7; count of bases not matched to a gene: 6. The CDR3 DNA sequence: TGCGCCAGCAGCTTGGAGATAGCGGGGGGGACGAATGAGCAGTTCTTC. Translating gives CASSLEIAGGTNEQFF.

This sequence joins TRBV19 and TRBJ1-6, with a possible D match to TRBD1 (5 bases). CDR1 and CDR2 (germline): LNHDA, SQIVND (reference sequence). CDR3 length: 15 amino acids. The V end lost 6 bases, the J end lost 8 bases, and 17 bases lay between the germline ends. CDR3 protein: CASRHMAGIDSPLHF. The CDR3 DNA follows: TGTGCCAGTAGGCATATGGCAGGGATCGATTCACCCCTCCACTTT.

V gene TRBV5-1 combines with J gene TRBJ2-7; D not certain. Trimming took off 0 bases at V and 3 bases at J, with 10 bases between the two ends. This CDR3 has 14 residues. Germline V gene data show CDR1 as SGHRS and CDR2 as YFSETQ. The CDR3 here is CASSLGLDLYEQYF. The CDR3 DNA sequence: TGCGCCAGCAGCTTGGGTCTAGACCTCTACGAGCAGTACTTC.

This chain links TRBV7-9 with TRBJ1-1; no definite D call. Per germline, CDR1 SEHNR and CDR2 FQNEAQ (reference sequence). The germline V and J ends were trimmed by 8 bases and 11 bases, with 18 bases remaining between them. The CDR3 has 12 amino acids. CDR3 protein: CASRGIQEVAFF. Written as DNA, the CDR3 is TGTGCCAGCCGAGGGATCCAGGAGGTGGCTTTCTTT.

V gene TRBV11-3 combines with J gene TRBJ1-2; TRBD1 matches 8 bases. CDR1 is SGHNT, CDR2 YENEEA, per germline. After removal of 5 bases from V and 4 bases from J, the junction contained 3 bases not matched to a gene. The CDR3 contains 13 residues. This CDR3 is CASSPGTGYGYTF. Here the CDR3 DNA reads TGTGCCAGCAGCCCGGGGACAGGCTATGGCTACACCTTC.

The chain has TRBV6-5 and TRBJ1-5, with TRBD1 matching 8 bases. This CDR3 is built from 14 residues. V gave up 6 bases and J gave up 5 bases; unmatched junction bases: 6. Germline V gene data show CDR1 as MNHEY and CDR2 as SVGAGI. This CDR3 reads CASSATGDYQPQHF. As DNA, the CDR3 is TGTGCCAGCAGCGCGACAGGGGACTATCAGCCCCAGCATTTT.

This chain uses TRBV3-1 (or the pseudogene TRBV3-2) with TRBJ2-7; D is perhaps TRBD2 (6 bases). In germline, CDR1 is LGHDT, CDR2 YNNKEL (reference sequence). Trimming removed 4 bases at V and 4 bases at J, with 20 bases between. CDR3 length: 16 amino acids. CDR3 region: CASSLSEAGRGYEQYF. CDR3 DNA sequence: TGTGCCAGCAGCCTAAGTGAGGCGGGGAGAGGGTACGAGCAGTACTTC.

This chain links TRBV18 with TRBJ1-1, with D possibly TRBD1 on 5 matching bases. The CDR3 contains 16 residues. Germline V gene lookup returns CDR1 KGHSH and CDR2 LQKENI. V lost 6 bases, J lost 2 bases, and 19 bases lay in between. CDR3: CASSPSRTYTNTEAFF. DNA for the CDR3: TGTGCCAGCTCGCCTTCCCGGACATATACCAACACTGAAGCTTTCTTT.